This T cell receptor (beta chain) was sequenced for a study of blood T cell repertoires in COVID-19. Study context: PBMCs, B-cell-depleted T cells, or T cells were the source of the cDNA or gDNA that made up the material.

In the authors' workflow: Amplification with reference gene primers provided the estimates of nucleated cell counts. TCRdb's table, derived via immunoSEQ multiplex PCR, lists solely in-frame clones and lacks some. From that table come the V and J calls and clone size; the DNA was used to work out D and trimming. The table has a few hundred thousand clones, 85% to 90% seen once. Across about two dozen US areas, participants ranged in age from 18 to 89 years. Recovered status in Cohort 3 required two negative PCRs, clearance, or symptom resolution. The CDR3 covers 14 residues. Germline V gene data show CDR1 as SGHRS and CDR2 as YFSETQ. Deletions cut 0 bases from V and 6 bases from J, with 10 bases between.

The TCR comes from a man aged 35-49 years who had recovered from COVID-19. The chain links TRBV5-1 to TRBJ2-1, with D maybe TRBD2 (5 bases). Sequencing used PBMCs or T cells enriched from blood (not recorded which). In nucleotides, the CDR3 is TGCGCCAGCAGCTTGGCCGGACTTTCCAATGAGCAGTTCTTC. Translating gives CASSLAGLSNEQFF.